This T cell receptor (beta chain) was identified during a study of blood T cell repertoires in COVID-19. Turning to the study itself: Samples of COVID-19 (acute and convalescent) were obtained from the United States, Italy and Spain. T cells, B-cell-depleted T cells, or PBMCs supplied cDNA or gDNA.

Seattle patients were enrolled while actively infected and followed longitudinally. Original handling: Amplification with reference gene primers provided the estimates of nucleated cell counts. Method: immunoSEQ multiplex PCR; TCRdb's copy keeps in-frame clones and lacks some. V and J calls and clone size are given by that table; D and trimming were obtained from the DNA. The data contain 55,000 to 65,000 clones, approximately 75% of them singletons. Germline-derived CDR1 and CDR2 are GTSNPN and SVGIG (reference sequence). The CDR3 consists of 18 residues. The junction had 18 bases not matched to a gene; V was cut back by 1 base and J by 4 bases.

The sequencing sample was made of peripheral blood. The chain employs TRBV30 and TRBJ1-2, with 7 bases aligning to TRBD1. The source is a man in his 60s with COVID-19, enrolled during active disease. CDR3 residues: CAWSDPRDSIPIGYGYTF. DNA of the CDR3: TGTGCCTGGAGTGACCCCCGGGACAGCATACCAATCGGCTATGGCTACACCTTC.